The 30 T cell receptor beta chains below come from one sample, sequenced in a study of T cells after yellow fever vaccination (dated by TCRdb to about 2019). This sample's treatment or condition label indicates: live attenuated yellow fever vaccine strain. Library preparation used 5' RACE. Sequencing used an Illumina HiSeq 2500. TCRdb's own reprocessing of the public reads used fastp at Q25 and MiXCR and kept productive beta chains. Each record represents a unique CDR3 protein, reported with the most common genes and DNA among its rows. This sample comprises some 390,000 distinct CDR3 sequences, roughly 6.1% of them detected only once. The ten largest clones represent 14% to 15% of the sample. Here the sequenced sample was PBMCs, taken 5 days after the yellow fever booster vaccination. These receptors all come from a man aged 25-45 years who received the YFV17D yellow fever vaccine.

This clonotype has a handful of counts. The rearrangement joins TRBV30 to TRBJ1-2, with D tentatively TRBD1 (5 bases). Trimming pared 0 bases from V and 1 base from J, leaving 9 bases between. The CDR3 is made up of 14 amino acids. Germline CDR1 is GTSNPN and CDR2 is SVGIG (reference sequence). The CDR3 sequence: CAWSVQGVNYGYTF. The CDR3 coding sequence is TGTGCCTGGAGTGTACAAGGGGTTAACTATGGCTACACCTTC. The variable domain in full, with the rest retrieved from reference TRBV30 and TRBJ1-2, is SQTIHQWPATLVQPVGSPLSLECTVEGTSNPNLYWYRQAAGRGLQLLFYSVGIGQISSEVPQNLSASRPQDRQFILSSKKLLLSDSGFYLCAWSVQGVNYGYTFGSGTRLTVV.

This clonotype was seen at least ten times. The chain links TRBV6-6 to TRBJ1-1; D unclear. The CDR3 is 13 residues long. The V end lost 0 bases, the J end lost 5 bases, and 7 bases lay between the germline ends. The germline CDR1 and CDR2 sequences are MNHNY and SVGAGI (reference sequence). The CDR3 sequence is CASSYSATTEAFF. In DNA, the CDR3 is TGTGCCAGCAGTTACTCAGCAACGACTGAAGCTTTCTTT.

This clonotype has ten or more counts. The chain combines TRBV5-1 with TRBJ2-2; TRBD1 might be the D (6 bases). Trimming took 4 bases from V and 8 from J, leaving 12 bases between them. Germline CDR1 and CDR2: SGHRS and YFSETQ. The CDR3 contains 13 residues. The CDR3 spells CASSDQDRGELFF. In DNA form, the CDR3 reads TGCGCCAGCAGCGATCAAGACAGGGGGGAGCTGTTTTTT.

The gene calls are TRBV5-1 and TRBJ2-2, with D possibly TRBD2 on 7 matching bases. V lost 2 bases and J 5 bases, leaving 13 bases between the germline ends. Germline lookup yields CDR1 SGHRS and CDR2 YFSETQ. The CDR3 is 15 residues long. This chain's CDR3 is CASSFRGARTGELFF. Written as DNA, the CDR3 is TGCGCCAGCAGCTTTCGGGGGGCGCGGACCGGGGAGCTGTTTTTT.

This clonotype was recorded many times. This sequence joins TRBV20-1 and TRBJ2-3; 9 positions agree with TRBD2. J gave up 2 bases and V 3 bases, and 12 bases lay outside the gene matches. Germline CDR1 reads DFQATT; CDR2 reads SNEGSKA (reference sequence). The CDR3 extends over 17 amino acids. The CDR3: CSASGAGGPWVTDTQYF. DNA of the CDR3: TGCAGTGCTAGCGGCGCGGGAGGGCCCTGGGTCACAGATACGCAGTATTTT.

This clonotype was found many times. V and J are TRBV5-6 and TRBJ2-7; tentatively, D is TRBD1 or TRBD2 (5 bases each). The CDR3 sequence is 16 residues long. V lost 4 bases and J 7 bases, leaving 24 bases between the germline ends. Looked up from germline, CDR1 is SGHDT and CDR2 is YYEEEE. The CDR3 region is CASSLASGTPWGEQYF. The CDR3 DNA is TGTGCCAGCAGCCTGGCGAGCGGCACCCCCTGGGGGGAGCAGTACTTC.

This chain joins TRBV28 and TRBJ2-5; D tentatively fits TRBD1 or TRBD2 (5 bases each). The CDR3 has 12 residues. V lost 4 bases to trimming and J lost 5 bases, with 8 bases between them. Germline assignment: CDR1 MDHEN and CDR2 SYDVKM. In nucleotides, the CDR3 is TGTGCCAGCAGTTCCGGGACCGAGACCCAGTACTTC. Translation gives CASSSGTETQYF.

Only a few counts were recorded for this clonotype. The genes are TRBV20-1 and TRBJ2-1; D remains ambiguous. Per the germline V gene, CDR1 is DFQATT and CDR2 is SNEGSKA (reference sequence). Trimming took off 0 bases at V and 9 bases at J, with 15 bases between the two ends. CDR3 size: 14 residues. DNA for the CDR3: TGCAGTGCTAGAGATGACCACCCCTGGGGTGAGCAGTTCTTC. Encoded protein: CSARDDHPWGEQFF.

V is TRBV4-3 and J is TRBJ2-7; D assignment may be TRBD1 or TRBD2 (5 bases each). The CDR3 runs to 15 residues. Deletions cut 0 bases from V and 3 bases from J, with 12 bases between. In germline, CDR1 is LGHNA, CDR2 YSLEER. The CDR3: CASSQDGDGDYEQYF. DNA of the CDR3: TGCGCCAGCAGCCAAGATGGGGACGGCGACTACGAGCAGTACTTC.

This sequence joins TRBV6-1 and TRBJ2-1, with 8 bases matching TRBD2. CDR1 MNHNS and CDR2 SASEGT come from the germline V gene. The CDR3 is 15 amino acids. The trim removed 7 bases at V and 0 bases at J, leaving 5 bases unmatched. The CDR3 DNA follows: TGTGCCAGCACAACTAGCGGTCTCTCCTACAATGAGCAGTTCTTC. It codes for CASTTSGLSYNEQFF.

This clonotype was counted a few times. The chain uses TRBV12-3 or TRBV12-4 and TRBJ2-5; 9 nucleotides align to TRBD2. The CDR3 consists of 15 residues. Germline trimming cut 7 bases from V and 5 bases from J; bases unmatched to any gene: 11. The CDR3 sequence is CASKGREGLAETQYF. The CDR3 nucleotides are TGTGCCAGCAAGGGGCGGGAGGGCCTTGCGGAGACCCAGTACTTC.

The chain recombines TRBV5-1 with TRBJ2-6; no definite D call. This CDR3 comprises 16 residues. Trimming took off 4 bases at V and 0 bases at J, with 11 bases between the two ends. Germline lookup yields CDR1 SGHRS and CDR2 YFSETQ. The CDR3 DNA sequence: TGCGCCAGCAGCGCGAACAGCAACTCTGGGGCCAACGTCCTGACTTTC. Protein sequence: CASSANSNSGANVLTF.

This clonotype has at least ten counts. The V and J genes are TRBV5-1 and TRBJ2-5; 13 bases line up with TRBD2. V shed 4 bases and J 4 bases; nucleotides not matched to a gene: 7. CDR1 and CDR2 from the germline V gene are SGHRS and YFSETQ. The CDR3 contains 16 residues. Here the CDR3 reads CASSPGLAGRGETQYF. CDR3 DNA sequence: TGCGCCAGCAGCCCGGGACTAGCGGGAAGAGGAGAGACCCAGTACTTC.

This clonotype was detected a few times. V and J are TRBV20-1 and TRBJ1-2; TRBD1 is a possible D gene (5 bases). This CDR3 has 13 residues. CDR1 is DFQATT and CDR2 is SNEGSKA in the germline V gene (reference sequence). Trimming cost V 0 bases and J 6 bases, with 11 bases left between them. DNA of the CDR3: TGCAGTGCTAGAGAAGACGGGACTAATGGCTACACCTTC. Translated, it gives CSAREDGTNGYTF.

In this sample, this clonotype turned up many times. This CDR3 reads CASSPGTGGTKNIQYF. The CDR3 nucleotides read TGTGCCAGCAGCCCTGGGACAGGCGGAACCAAAAACATTCAGTACTTC. This chain connects TRBV6-1 to TRBJ2-4; 8 nucleotides align to TRBD1. V shed 6 bases, J shed 2 bases, and the junction held 9 bases outside the gene matches. Germline loops: CDR1 MNHNS, CDR2 SASEGT. The CDR3 covers 16 residues.

This clonotype was recorded a few times. Here the CDR3 reads CAISETSDSYEQYF. CDR3 DNA: TGTGCCATCAGTGAGACTAGCGACTCCTACGAGCAGTACTTC. This chain joins TRBV10-3 and TRBJ2-7; 7 bases map to TRBD2. Germline V gene data show CDR1 as ENHRY and CDR2 as SYGVKD. The CDR3 is 14 amino acids. J was trimmed by 0 bases and V by 2 bases; bases with no gene match: 1.

This clonotype was recorded at least ten times. The CDR3 DNA sequence: TGTGCCAGCAGCTTACGGGCATGGCCATCCCCGGGCGATGAGCAGTTCTTC. Amino acid sequence: CASSLRAWPSPGDEQFF. The chain is built from TRBV5-5 and TRBJ2-1; D not certain. The V gene lost 2 bases and the J gene lost 8 bases, with 23 bases spanning the gap. Per the germline V gene, CDR1 is SGHKS and CDR2 is YYEKEE (reference sequence). CDR3 length equals 17 residues.

The V and J genes are TRBV20-1 and TRBJ2-7, with D possibly matching TRBD2 (5 bases). The CDR3 covers 13 residues. Trimming took off 4 bases at V and 4 bases at J, with 14 bases between the two ends. The V gene's germline CDR1 is DFQATT and CDR2 SNEGSKA (reference sequence). CDR3 nucleotide sequence: TGCAGTGCTACGTGGGTAGCGAGTTACGAGCAGTACTTC. It specifies CSATWVASYEQYF.

The chain employs TRBV29-1 and TRBJ1-1; D is perhaps TRBD1 (5 bases). The CDR3 consists of 13 residues. V lost 7 bases to trimming and J lost 7 bases, with 19 bases between them. The germline CDR1 and CDR2 sequences are SQVTM and ANQGSEA. The CDR3 DNA reads as TGCAGCGCACAGGTGGTTGTGATGGGTGAAGCTTTCTTT. This codes for CSAQVVVMGEAFF.

This clonotype turned up a few times. This chain connects TRBV6-1 to TRBJ2-5; TRBD2 matches 7 bases. The V gene's germline CDR1 is MNHNS and CDR2 SASEGT. V shed 2 bases, J shed 7 bases, and the junction held 10 bases outside the gene matches. The CDR3 sequence is 15 residues long. CDR3: CASSETLGGAGTQYF. The CDR3 coding sequence is TGTGCCAGCAGTGAAACTTTGGGAGGGGCGGGGACCCAGTACTTC.

This clonotype was recorded many times. This chain joins TRBV5-6 and TRBJ1-2; a weak D match, TRBD1 (5 bases). This CDR3 has 16 residues. Germline V gene sequence: CDR1 SGHDT, CDR2 YYEEEE. Trimming stripped 2 bases from V and 7 bases from J, with 21 bases between. The CDR3 DNA reads TGTGCCAGCAGCTTTTCCGACAGCCGGGAGGTGGGTGGCTACACCTTC. Encoded protein: CASSFSDSREVGGYTF.

The rearrangement uses TRBV9 and TRBJ1-1; D gene uncertain. CDR1 and CDR2 (germline): SGDLS, YYNGEE. V was trimmed by 0 bases and J by 1 base, leaving 7 bases between them. CDR3 length equals 14 residues. The CDR3 nucleotides are TGTGCCAGCAGCGTAGGGTATGGGAACACTGAAGCTTTCTTT. Its translation: CASSVGYGNTEAFF.

In its sample, this clonotype was seen a few times. The J gene is TRBJ2-2, the V gene TRBV13, with D perhaps TRBD1 (6 bases). The V end lost 10 bases, the J end lost 8 bases, and 23 bases lay between the germline ends. Germline V gives CDR1 PRHDT, CDR2 FYEKMQ (reference sequence). This CDR3 is built from 15 residues. The CDR3 is CATDGDKVRSGELFF. CDR3 coding DNA: TGTGCCACCGACGGGGACAAAGTCCGCTCGGGGGAGCTGTTTTTT.

This clonotype was observed a handful of times. V gene TRBV3-1 combines with J gene TRBJ2-5; D perhaps matches TRBD2 (6 bases). The CDR3 consists of 14 residues. Germline V CDR1 and CDR2: LGHDT, YNNKEL (reference sequence). The germline V and J ends were trimmed by 4 bases and 3 bases, with 12 bases remaining between them. This CDR3 is CASSPMWGEETQYF. As DNA, the CDR3 is TGTGCCAGCAGCCCAATGTGGGGGGAAGAGACCCAGTACTTC.

This clonotype appeared many times. The chain recombines TRBV18 with TRBJ2-3; D uncertain. CDR3 length: 11 amino acids. CDR1 and CDR2 from the germline V gene are KGHSH and LQKENI. V was shortened by 5 bases and J by 6 bases, with 6 bases between the two germline ends. This CDR3 is CASSAKDTQYF. In DNA form, the CDR3 reads TGTGCCAGCTCAGCGAAGGATACGCAGTATTTT.

This clonotype was detected many times. The rearrangement joins TRBV20-1 to TRBJ2-3; 9 bases fit TRBD2. This CDR3 is built from 15 residues. Germline CDR1 DFQATT, CDR2 SNEGSKA (reference sequence). J was trimmed by 1 base and V by 7 bases; bases with no gene match: 9. In nucleotides, the CDR3 is TGCAGTGTAGTGGTAGTAGCGGGAGGCACAGATACGCAGTATTTT. This codes for CSVVVVAGGTDTQYF.

This clonotype appeared a few times. This chain uses TRBV7-2 with TRBJ2-7; no definite D call. This CDR3 contains 14 residues. Trimming removed 5 bases from V and 0 bases from J, with 11 bases in between. The germline V gene encodes CDR1 SGHTA and CDR2 FQGNSA. CDR3 protein: CASSKLPFSYEQYF. CDR3 nucleotide sequence: TGTGCCAGCAGCAAACTGCCCTTCTCCTACGAGCAGTACTTC.

This clonotype has only a few counts. This chain connects TRBV7-6 to TRBJ2-3, with 10 nucleotides matching TRBD2. The V and J ends lost 5 bases and 4 bases, in that order; junction bases with no gene match: 6. CDR3 length equals 15 residues. The germline gives CDR1 SGHVS, CDR2 FNYEAQ. In nucleotides, the CDR3 is TGTGCCAGCAGCGGAATAGCGGGAGGTGCAGATACGCAGTATTTT. Residues: CASSGIAGGADTQYF.

Ten or more counts support this clonotype. The chain carries TRBV4-3 and TRBJ2-7; D tentatively reads TRBD1 or TRBD2 (6 bases each). The CDR3 covers 14 residues. V lost 0 bases and J lost 7, with 13 bases in between. The V gene's germline CDR1 is LGHNA and CDR2 YSLEER. The CDR3 protein is CASSQDSGAGEQYF. DNA for the CDR3: TGCGCCAGCAGCCAAGATTCAGGGGCGGGAGAGCAGTACTTC.

This clonotype was found a few times. The V and J genes are TRBV20-1 and TRBJ2-2; 9 bases line up with TRBD2. The germline gives CDR1 DFQATT, CDR2 SNEGSKA (reference sequence). The CDR3 loop spans 15 amino acids. Unmatched junction bases numbered 9, after V lost 4 bases and J lost 6 bases. The CDR3: CSATLAGSRAGELFF. The CDR3 DNA reads as TGCAGTGCTACCCTAGCGGGGAGTCGCGCCGGGGAGCTGTTTTTT.